The rows below give T cell receptor beta chains drawn from one sample of a study of CD8 T cells in ankylosing spondylitis. TCRdb recomputed calls from the 5' RACE reads with MiXCR, one row per CDR3 protein. The sample includes some 250,000 distinct CDR3 sequences, around a tenth of them seen just once. Sequencing was performed on blood, either unsorted or a sorted T cell fraction (not recorded which). These receptors originate from a male donor with ankylosing spondylitis or in good health (not recorded which). CDR3s include the opening cysteine and the closing phenylalanine or tryptophan. D genes are given only for firm matches. The size of a clone is reported for some rows only, either as once, few or many, or as a class for expanded clones.

size,J,V,D,CDR3,DNA
few,TRBJ2-2,TRBV5-1,TRBD2,CASSPAGLAGVAGELFF,TGCGCCAGCAGCCCAGCCGGACTAGCGGGAGTAGCCGGGGAGCTGTTTTTT
many,TRBJ2-7,TRBV20-1,.,CSVVRYYEQYF,TGCAGCGTGGTGCGCTACTACGAGCAGTACTTC
many,TRBJ2-5,TRBV20-1,.,CSAPRRGVLEETQYF,TGCAGTGCCCCCCGGAGGGGGGTCCTCGAGGAGACCCAGTACTTC
.,TRBJ1-1,TRBV7-2,.,CASRKQTGVSEAFF,TGTGCCAGCAGGAAACAGACAGGAGTCTCTGAAGCTTTCTTT
.,TRBJ2-1,TRBV7-9,TRBD1,CASSLLGQGLDEQFF,TGTGCCAGCAGCTTATTGGGACAGGGGTTGGACGAGCAGTTCTTC
many,TRBJ1-5,TRBV10-3,.,CAISESPLRVQPQHF,TGTGCCATCAGTGAGAGCCCTCTCCGGGTCCAGCCCCAGCATTTT
.,TRBJ2-7,TRBV5-1,TRBD1,CASSFGTASYEQYF,TGCGCCAGCAGCTTCGGGACAGCTAGCTACGAGCAGTACTTC
many,TRBJ2-5,TRBV4-1,TRBD2,CASSQGRRAGGSGGQYF,TGCGCCAGCAGCCAAGGGCGGCGAGCGGGGGGCTCCGGCGGCCAGTACTTC
.,TRBJ1-1,TRBV12-3/TRBV12-4,.,CASSLASGLEAFF,TGTGCCAGCAGTTTAGCATCCGGGCTTGAAGCTTTCTTT
few,TRBJ2-2,TRBV10-3,TRBD2,CAISESPSGLAGTGELFF,TGTGCCATCAGTGAGTCGCCTTCAGGACTAGCGGGCACCGGGGAGCTGTTTTTT
few,TRBJ2-1,TRBV14,TRBD1,CASSEGQPYNEQFF,TGTGCCAGCAGCGAGGGACAGCCCTACAATGAGCAGTTCTTC
many,TRBJ2-7,TRBV20-1,TRBD2,CSAEGLLYEQYF,TGCAGTGCAGAGGGACTATTATACGAGCAGTACTTC
many,TRBJ2-3,TRBV20-1,TRBD1,CSASGPGQVTTDTQYF,TGCAGTGCTAGCGGTCCGGGACAGGTCACCACAGATACGCAGTATTTT
many,TRBJ1-1,TRBV12-3/TRBV12-4,.,CASSLRGPSRTEAFF,TGTGCCAGCAGTTTAAGAGGGCCCTCGAGGACTGAAGCTTTCTTT
many,TRBJ2-2,TRBV5-1,.,CASSLFGTANTGELFF,TGCGCCAGCAGCTTGTTCGGGACGGCGAACACCGGGGAGCTGTTTTTT
.,TRBJ2-3,TRBV20-1,TRBD2,CSAAPSSGRADTQYF,TGCAGTGCTGCCCCCTCTAGCGGGAGGGCAGATACGCAGTATTTT
many,TRBJ2-2,TRBV28,.,CASCTWRATPRELFF,TGTGCCAGCTGCACCTGGCGGGCCACCCCACGGGAGCTGTTTTTT
many,TRBJ1-1,TRBV5-1,.,CASRQQGGTEAFF,TGCGCCAGCAGGCAACAGGGAGGCACTGAAGCTTTCTTT
.,TRBJ2-2,TRBV12-3/TRBV12-4,.,CASSFGPHGELFF,TGTGCCAGCAGTTTTGGTCCGCACGGGGAGCTGTTTTTT
many,TRBJ1-2,TRBV12-3/TRBV12-4,.,CANQPPEGYGYTF,TGTGCCAACCAACCACCCGAGGGGTATGGCTACACCTTC
many,TRBJ1-1,TRBV4-1,.,CASSQDQVWSTEAFF,TGCGCCAGCAGCCAAGATCAGGTATGGAGCACTGAAGCTTTCTTT
many,TRBJ1-2,TRBV27,.,CASSSLAGQYGYTF,TGTGCCAGCAGTTCCTTAGCCGGACAGTATGGCTACACCTTC
.,TRBJ2-1,TRBV28,TRBD2,CASSLLWGTSGIDEQFF,TGTGCCAGCAGTCTCCTTTGGGGGACTAGCGGGATCGATGAGCAGTTCTTC
many,TRBJ1-1,TRBV20-1,.,CSVLPGNTEAFF,TGCAGTGTACTCCCTGGGAACACTGAAGCTTTCTTT
many,TRBJ1-6,TRBV5-1,.,CASSLASGLNSPLHF,TGCGCCAGCAGCTTGGCTTCGGGGTTAAATTCACCCCTCCACTTT
.,TRBJ1-1,TRBV5-1,.,CASSDEQVMTEAFF,TGCGCCAGCAGCGACGAACAGGTCATGACTGAAGCTTTCTTT
few,TRBJ1-1,TRBV7-3,.,CASSLGPRYGAFF,TGTGCCAGCAGCTTAGGGCCCCGTTATGGGGCTTTCTTT
once,TRBJ1-6,TRBV7-3,.,CASTLGQRTTGNNSPLHF,TGTGCCAGCACCTTGGGGCAGCGAACAACAGGAAATAATTCACCCCTCCACTTT
many,TRBJ2-7,TRBV10-3,.,CAISESLVADYEQYF,TGTGCCATCAGTGAGTCTCTGGTAGCGGATTACGAGCAGTACTTC
many,TRBJ2-7,TRBV28,.,CASSLLTGPTYEQYF,TGTGCCAGCAGTTTACTGACAGGTCCTACCTACGAGCAGTACTTC
once,TRBJ2-1,TRBV29-1,TRBD2,CSARGTSGFYNEQFF,TGCAGCGCCCGGGGGACTAGCGGATTTTACAATGAGCAGTTCTTC